The T cell receptor (beta chain) described here comes from a study of cytomegalovirus exposure and HLA in healthy donors. The CDR3 covers 15 residues. Trimming took 6 bases from V and 1 from J; bases not matched to a gene: 8. The germline gives CDR1 SEHNR, CDR2 FQNEAQ (reference sequence). A multiplex PCR was run with 60 Vbeta primers and 13 Jbeta primers. Original processing notes: Some 11 million of the roughly 77 million unique TCR beta chains counted in a later analysis were shared. The repertoire was sequenced with immunoSEQ multiplex PCR; TCRdb's copy has only in-frame clones and lacks some. V and J calls and clone size are as listed in that table; D and trimming were resolved from the DNA. The sample shows under 250,000 clones, around four fifths of them seen only once.

This clonotype was obtained from a woman in her forties or fifties in good health and CMV-seropositive. Sequenced material: PBMCs. V is TRBV7-9 and J is TRBJ1-1; 7 bases are a match to TRBD1. CDR3 residues: CASSSFDRANTEAFF. In nucleotides, the CDR3 is TGTGCCAGCAGTTCATTCGACAGGGCGAACACTGAAGCTTTCTTT.